The clone carrying this T cell receptor beta chain has just a few counts. Its target is unknown. This specimen belongs to a study of shared clonotypes between healthy human individuals. Study as a whole: The donor group consisted of two women and three men, aged 18 to 49.

Study-level results: Read depth was anticipated to influence clonotype sharing among donors. Limited genetic and exposure-history diversity came from having few donors.

Per germline, CDR1 SQVTM and CDR2 ANQGSEA. V lost 5 bases and J lost 2, with 7 bases in between. This CDR3 spans 11 amino acids. Sequencing on ten immunoSEQ deep assay plates was performed for unsorted PBMC DNA. TCRdb's copy holds only in-frame clones and misses some; the assay was immunoSEQ multiplex PCR. Of about 600,000 clones in the sample, around three quarters were seen once. The chain combines TRBV29-1 with TRBJ2-7; D gene ambiguous. This TCR derives from a woman in her forties in good health. Some clones in this sample may be carry-over from other donors' samples. The sequenced sample was PBMCs. The chain's CDR3 is CSVTHAYEQYF. The CDR3 nucleotides are TGCAGCGTTACACATGCCTACGAGCAGTACTTC.